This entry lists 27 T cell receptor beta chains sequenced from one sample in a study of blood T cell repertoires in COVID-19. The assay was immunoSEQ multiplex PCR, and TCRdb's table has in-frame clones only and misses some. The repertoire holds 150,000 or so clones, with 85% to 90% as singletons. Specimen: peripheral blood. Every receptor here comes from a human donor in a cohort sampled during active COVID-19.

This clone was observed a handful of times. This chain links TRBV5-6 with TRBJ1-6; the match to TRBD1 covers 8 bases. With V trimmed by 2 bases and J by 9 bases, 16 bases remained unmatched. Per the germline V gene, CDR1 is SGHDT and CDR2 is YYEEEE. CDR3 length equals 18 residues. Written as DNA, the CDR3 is TGTGCCAGCAGCTTCACCACCATCCCCAGGACAGGGAGTTCACCCCTCCACTTT. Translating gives CASSFTTIPRTGSSPLHF. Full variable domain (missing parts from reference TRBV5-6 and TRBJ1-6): DAGVTQSPTHLIKTRGQQVTLRCSPKSGHDTVSWYQQALGQGPQFIFQYYEEEERQRGNFPDRFSGHQFPNYSSELNVNALLLGDSALYLCASSFTTIPRTGSSPLHFGNGTRLTVT.

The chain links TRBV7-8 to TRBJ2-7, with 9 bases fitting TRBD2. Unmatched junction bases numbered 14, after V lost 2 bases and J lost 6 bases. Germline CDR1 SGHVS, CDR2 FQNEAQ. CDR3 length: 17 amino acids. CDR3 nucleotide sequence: TGTGCCAGCAGCTTACGTAGCGGGGGCGACACTTCTTTCGAGCAGTACTTC. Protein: CASSLRSGGDTSFEQYF.

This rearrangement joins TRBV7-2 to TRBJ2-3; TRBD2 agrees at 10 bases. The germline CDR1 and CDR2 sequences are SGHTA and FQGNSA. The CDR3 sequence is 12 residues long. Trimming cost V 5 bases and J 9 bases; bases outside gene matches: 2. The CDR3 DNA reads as TGTGCCAGCAGCCAGACTAGCGGGACGCAGTATTTT. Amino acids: CASSQTSGTQYF.

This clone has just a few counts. CDR3 DNA: TGTGCCAGCAGTGGCAGAACCGGGACAGGGGATAATTCACCCCTCCACTTT. Translating gives CASSGRTGTGDNSPLHF. The J gene is TRBJ1-6, the V gene TRBV2; TRBD1 matches at 10 bases. The CDR3 totals 17 residues. J lost 5 bases, V lost 4 bases, and 8 bases had no gene match. The germline gives CDR1 SNHLY, CDR2 FYNNEI.

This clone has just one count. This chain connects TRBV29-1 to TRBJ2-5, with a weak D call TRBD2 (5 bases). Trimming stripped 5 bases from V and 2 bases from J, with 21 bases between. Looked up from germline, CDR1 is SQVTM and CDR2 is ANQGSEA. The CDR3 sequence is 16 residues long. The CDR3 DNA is TGCAGCGTTCTGCCTTACCAGGAGGTTACTCAAGAGACCCAGTACTTC. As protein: CSVLPYQEVTQETQYF. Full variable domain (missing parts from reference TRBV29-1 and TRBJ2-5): SAVISQKPSRDICQRGTSLTIQCQVDSQVTMMFWYRQQPGQSLTLIATANQGSEATYESGFVIDKFPISRPNLTFSTLTVSNMSPEDSSIYLCSVLPYQEVTQETQYFGPGTRLLVL.

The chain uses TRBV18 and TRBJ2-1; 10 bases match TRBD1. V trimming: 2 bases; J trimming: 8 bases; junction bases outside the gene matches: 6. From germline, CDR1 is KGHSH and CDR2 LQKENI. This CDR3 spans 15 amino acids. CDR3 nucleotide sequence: TGTGCCAGCTCACCAAGACAGGGGGCAATTGATGAGCAGTTCTTC. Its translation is CASSPRQGAIDEQFF.

The CDR3 DNA is TGTGCCAGCAGCGTGGGGCGCCAAGAATCGCAGTTCTTC. Protein sequence: CASSVGRQESQFF. This chain uses TRBV9 with TRBJ2-1; maybe TRBD1 (5 bases). Per the germline V gene, CDR1 is SGDLS and CDR2 is YYNGEE. This CDR3 comprises 13 residues. The germline V and J ends were trimmed by 2 bases and 12 bases, with 15 bases remaining between them.

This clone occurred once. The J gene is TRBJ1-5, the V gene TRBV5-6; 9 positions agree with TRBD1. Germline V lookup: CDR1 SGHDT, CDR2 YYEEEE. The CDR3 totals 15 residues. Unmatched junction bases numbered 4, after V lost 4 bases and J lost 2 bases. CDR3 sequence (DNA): TGTGCCAGCAGCCCGGACAGGGGAGGCAATCAGCCCCAGCATTTT. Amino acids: CASSPDRGGNQPQHF.

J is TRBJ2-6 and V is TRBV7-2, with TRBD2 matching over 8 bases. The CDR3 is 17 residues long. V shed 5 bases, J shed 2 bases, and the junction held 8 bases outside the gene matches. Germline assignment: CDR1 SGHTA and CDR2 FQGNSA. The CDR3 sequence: CASSPTGGGTGANVLTF. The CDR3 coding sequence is TGTGCCAGCAGCCCAACGGGAGGGGGGACTGGGGCCAACGTCCTGACTTTC.

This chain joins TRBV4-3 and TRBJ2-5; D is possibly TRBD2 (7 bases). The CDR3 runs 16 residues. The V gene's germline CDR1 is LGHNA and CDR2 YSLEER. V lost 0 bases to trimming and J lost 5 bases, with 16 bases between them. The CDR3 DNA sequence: TGCGCCAGCAGCCAAGATAGGGGGGGGGCTAGGGAGACCCAGTACTTC. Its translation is CASSQDRGGARETQYF.

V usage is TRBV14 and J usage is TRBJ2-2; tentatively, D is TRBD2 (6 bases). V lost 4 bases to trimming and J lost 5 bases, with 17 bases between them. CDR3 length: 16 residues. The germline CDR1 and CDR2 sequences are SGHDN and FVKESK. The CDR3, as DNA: TGTGCCAGCAGCCGGGAGGTCTTCTTAGGGACCGGGGAGCTGTTTTTT. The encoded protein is CASSREVFLGTGELFF.

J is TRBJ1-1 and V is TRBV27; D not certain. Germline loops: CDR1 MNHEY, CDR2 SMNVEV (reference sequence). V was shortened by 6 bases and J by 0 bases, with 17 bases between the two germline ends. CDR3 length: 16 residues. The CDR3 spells CASSLAMRVLNTEAFF. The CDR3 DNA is TGTGCCAGCAGCTTGGCGATGAGGGTCTTGAACACTGAAGCTTTCTTT.

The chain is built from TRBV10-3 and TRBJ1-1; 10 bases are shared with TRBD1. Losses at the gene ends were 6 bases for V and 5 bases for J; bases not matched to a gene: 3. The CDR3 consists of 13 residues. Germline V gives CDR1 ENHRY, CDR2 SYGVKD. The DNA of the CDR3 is TGTGCCATCAGGGGGACAGGGGATACTGAAGCTTTCTTT. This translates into CAIRGTGDTEAFF.

CDR3 amino acids: CASSFYGGGNTEAFF. The CDR3 DNA is TGTGCCAGCAGCTTCTATGGGGGAGGGAACACTGAAGCTTTCTTT. The gene calls are TRBV7-2 and TRBJ1-1; TRBD1 is a possible D gene (5 bases). The CDR3 is 15 amino acids. The germline CDR1 and CDR2 sequences are SGHTA and FQGNSA. V lost 3 bases to trimming and J lost 1 base, with 12 bases between them.

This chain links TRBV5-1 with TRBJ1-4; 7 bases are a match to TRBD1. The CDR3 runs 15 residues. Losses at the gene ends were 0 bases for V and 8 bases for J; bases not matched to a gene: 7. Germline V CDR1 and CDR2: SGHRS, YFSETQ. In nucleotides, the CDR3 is TGCGCCAGCAGCTTGGAACCCGGGACAGTGGAAAAACTGTTTTTT. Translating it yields CASSLEPGTVEKLFF.

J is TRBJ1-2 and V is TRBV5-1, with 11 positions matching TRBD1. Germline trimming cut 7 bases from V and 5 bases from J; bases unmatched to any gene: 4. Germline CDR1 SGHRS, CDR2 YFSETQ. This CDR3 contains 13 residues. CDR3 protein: CASGTGGPYGYTF. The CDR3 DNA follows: TGCGCCAGCGGGACAGGGGGGCCTTATGGCTACACCTTC.

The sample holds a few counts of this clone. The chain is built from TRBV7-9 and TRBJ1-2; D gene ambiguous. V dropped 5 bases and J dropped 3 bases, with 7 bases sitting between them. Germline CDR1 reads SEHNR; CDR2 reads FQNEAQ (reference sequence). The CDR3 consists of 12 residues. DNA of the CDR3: TGTGCCAGCAGCGCCTCGGACTATGGCTACACCTTC. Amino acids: CASSASDYGYTF.

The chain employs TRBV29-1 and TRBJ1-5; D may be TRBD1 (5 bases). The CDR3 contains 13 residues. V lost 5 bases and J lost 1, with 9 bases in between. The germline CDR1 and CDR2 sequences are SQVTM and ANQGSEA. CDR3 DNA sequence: TGCAGCGTTACAGACAGAAGCAATCAGCCCCAGCATTTT. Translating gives CSVTDRSNQPQHF.

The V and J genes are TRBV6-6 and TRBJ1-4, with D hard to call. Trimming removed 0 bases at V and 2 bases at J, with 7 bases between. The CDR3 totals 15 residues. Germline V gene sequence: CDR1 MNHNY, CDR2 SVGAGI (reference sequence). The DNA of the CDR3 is TGTGCCAGCAGTTACTCGGCCAGGACTAATGAAAAACTGTTTTTT. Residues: CASSYSARTNEKLFF.

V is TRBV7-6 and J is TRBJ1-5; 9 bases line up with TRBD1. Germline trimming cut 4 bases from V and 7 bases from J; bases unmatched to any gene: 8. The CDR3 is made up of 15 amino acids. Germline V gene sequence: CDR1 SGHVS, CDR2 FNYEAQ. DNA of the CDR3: TGTGCCAGCAGCTCAGGAGGGACAGGGACGCAGCCCCAGCATTTT. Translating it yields CASSSGGTGTQPQHF.

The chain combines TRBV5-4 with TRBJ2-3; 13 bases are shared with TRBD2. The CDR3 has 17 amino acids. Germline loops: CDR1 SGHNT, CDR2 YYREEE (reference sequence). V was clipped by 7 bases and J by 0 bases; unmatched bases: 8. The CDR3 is CASSKGTSGISTDTQYF. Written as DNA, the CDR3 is TGTGCCAGCTCCAAAGGGACTAGCGGGATAAGCACAGATACGCAGTATTTT.

The chain's CDR3 is CASVRQGGNSPLHF. In DNA, the CDR3 is TGTGCCAGCGTTAGGCAGGGTGGTAATTCACCCCTCCACTTT. The chain joins TRBV6-5 to TRBJ1-6, with D maybe TRBD1 (5 bases). V was pared by 8 bases and J by 6 bases, with 14 bases between. This CDR3 comprises 14 residues. CDR1 MNHEY and CDR2 SVGAGI come from the germline V gene.

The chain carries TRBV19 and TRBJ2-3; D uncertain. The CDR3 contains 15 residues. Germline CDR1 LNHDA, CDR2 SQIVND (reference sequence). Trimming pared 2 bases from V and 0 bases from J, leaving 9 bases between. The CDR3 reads CASSISLTSTDTQYF. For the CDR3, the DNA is TGTGCCAGTAGTATATCCCTGACTAGCACAGATACGCAGTATTTT.

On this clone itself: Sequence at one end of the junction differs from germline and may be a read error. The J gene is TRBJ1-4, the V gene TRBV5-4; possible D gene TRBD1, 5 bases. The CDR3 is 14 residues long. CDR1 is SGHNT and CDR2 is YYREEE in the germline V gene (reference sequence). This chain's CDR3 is CASTLEGDNEKLFF. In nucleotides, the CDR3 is TGTGCCAGCACCTTGGAAGGGGATAATGAAAAACTGTTTTTT.

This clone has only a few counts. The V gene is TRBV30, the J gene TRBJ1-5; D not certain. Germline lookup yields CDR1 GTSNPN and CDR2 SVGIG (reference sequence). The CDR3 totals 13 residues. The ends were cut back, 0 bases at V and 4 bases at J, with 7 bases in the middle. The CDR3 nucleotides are TGTGCCTGGAGTGTATCAGGAAATCAGCCCCAGCATTTT. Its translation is CAWSVSGNQPQHF. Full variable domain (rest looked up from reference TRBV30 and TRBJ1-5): SQTIHQWPATLVQPVGSPLSLECTVEGTSNPNLYWYRQAAGRGLQLLFYSVGIGQISSEVPQNLSASRPQDRQFILSSKKLLLSDSGFYLCAWSVSGNQPQHFGDGTRLSIL.

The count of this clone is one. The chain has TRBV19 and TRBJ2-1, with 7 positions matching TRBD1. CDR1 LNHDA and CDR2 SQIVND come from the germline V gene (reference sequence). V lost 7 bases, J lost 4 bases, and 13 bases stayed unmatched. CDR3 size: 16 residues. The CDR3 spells CASNYGRIRGYNEQFF. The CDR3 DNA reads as TGTGCCAGTAATTATGGAAGAATCAGGGGGTACAATGAGCAGTTCTTC.

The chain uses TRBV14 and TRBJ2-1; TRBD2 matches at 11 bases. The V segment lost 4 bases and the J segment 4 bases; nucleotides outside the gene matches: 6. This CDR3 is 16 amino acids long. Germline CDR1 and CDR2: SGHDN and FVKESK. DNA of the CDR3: TGTGCCAGCAGCCTCCCGGGACTAGCGGTTTACAATGAGCAGTTCTTC. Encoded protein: CASSLPGLAVYNEQFF.